The source of this TCR beta chain is a study of siplizumab effects on memory and regulatory T cells. Broader study findings: Major contributors to the alloresponse seemed to be naive T cells, which also appeared more diverse than memory cells.

CDR1 is MGHRA, CDR2 YSYEKL, per germline. The ends were cut back, 1 base at V and 5 bases at J, with 5 bases in the middle. The CDR3 covers 12 residues. Assay used: immunoSEQ multiplex PCR; TCRdb lists only in-frame clones, some missing. The sample consists of 70,000 to 90,000 clones, around 93% of them appearing once. Comments on this clone: Its antigen is not known.

The sample consisted of CD8+ T cells sorted from blood. The genes are TRBV4-1 and TRBJ2-5; D is undetermined. The TCR sequence derives from a human donor in good health. The CDR3 DNA reads TGCGCCAGCAGCCAAGTAATGGAGACCCAGTACTTC. Translated, it gives CASSQVMETQYF.